These 32 T cell receptor beta chains share one sample of origin, sequenced in a study of technical replicates of blood from four donors. The assay was immunoSEQ multiplex PCR, and TCRdb's table has in-frame clones only and misses some. Of some 71,000 clones listed, around 97% are singletons. The material sequenced was T cells isolated from PBMCs. These receptors were collected from a human donor in good health.

The chain is built from TRBV6-5 and TRBJ1-2; D is uncertain. The CDR3 is made up of 13 amino acids. The V and J ends lost 0 bases and 7 bases respectively, with 9 bases between them. Germline CDR1 and CDR2: MNHEY and SVGAGI. The CDR3 DNA sequence: TGTGCCAGCAGTTACTCCTGGGAGATTGGCTACACCTTC. It encodes CASSYSWEIGYTF.

The CDR3: CASSLGDRFATNEKLFF. CDR3 DNA sequence: TGCGCCAGCAGCTTGGGCGACAGGTTTGCAACTAATGAAAAACTGTTTTTT. The gene calls are TRBV5-1 and TRBJ1-4; D perhaps matches TRBD1 (6 bases). The V gene's germline CDR1 is SGHRS and CDR2 YFSETQ. The CDR3 is 17 residues long. The V gene lost 0 bases and the J gene lost 0 bases, with 12 bases spanning the gap.

This sequence joins TRBV5-1 and TRBJ2-7; the match to TRBD2 covers 7 bases. The CDR3 covers 16 residues. The germline CDR1 and CDR2 sequences are SGHRS and YFSETQ. V lost 4 bases and J lost 0; bases outside the gene matches: 10. The CDR3 loop is CASSNGLGDLSYEQYF. Written as DNA, the CDR3 is TGCGCCAGCAGCAACGGACTAGGGGACCTCTCCTACGAGCAGTACTTC.

This clone has only one observation. The V gene is TRBV30, the J gene TRBJ2-7; 9 bases fit TRBD1. Unmatched junction bases numbered 8, after V lost 5 bases and J lost 3 bases. CDR1 and CDR2 from the germline V gene are GTSNPN and SVGIG (reference sequence). There are 14 residues in the CDR3. CDR3 protein: CAWEPGQGLYEQYF. The CDR3, as DNA: TGTGCCTGGGAACCGGGACAGGGTCTCTACGAGCAGTACTTC.

The J gene is TRBJ2-6, the V gene TRBV5-1; D perhaps matches TRBD1 (5 bases). Germline V gene sequence: CDR1 SGHRS, CDR2 YFSETQ. V was trimmed by 0 bases and J by 0 bases, leaving 7 bases between them. This CDR3 is built from 16 residues. The CDR3 sequence: CASSLGQTSGANVLTF. Here the CDR3 DNA reads TGCGCCAGCAGCTTGGGACAGACCTCTGGGGCCAACGTCCTGACTTTC.

This clone occurred once. The chain has TRBV30 and TRBJ2-5, with 11 positions matching TRBD2. The CDR3 extends over 15 amino acids. Germline V lookup: CDR1 GTSNPN, CDR2 SVGIG (reference sequence). V dropped 4 bases and J dropped 2; count of bases not matched to a gene: 6. The CDR3 bases are TGTGCCTGGACCAAGGGACTAGCGGAACAAGAGACCCAGTACTTC. Translating it yields CAWTKGLAEQETQYF. Supplemented by reference TRBV30 and TRBJ2-5, the full variable domain reads SQTIHQWPATLVQPVGSPLSLECTVEGTSNPNLYWYRQAAGRGLQLLFYSVGIGQISSEVPQNLSASRPQDRQFILSSKKLLLSDSGFYLCAWTKGLAEQETQYFGPGTRLLVL.

The chain has TRBV5-5 and TRBJ1-4, with 9 bases aligning to TRBD1. V was clipped by 4 bases and J by 5 bases; unmatched bases: 6. CDR1 and CDR2 from the germline V gene are SGHKS and YYEKEE (reference sequence). The CDR3 runs 15 residues. The CDR3 DNA is TGTGCCAGCAGCCCAGGGACAGGGCCAAATGAAAAACTGTTTTTT. Translation gives CASSPGTGPNEKLFF.

The chain uses TRBV4-1 and TRBJ1-1; 7 bases fit TRBD1. This CDR3 contains 16 residues. Unmatched junction bases numbered 8, after V lost 3 bases and J lost 1 base. Per the germline V gene, CDR1 is MGHRA and CDR2 is YSYEKL. CDR3 region: CASSQYTGVGNTEAFF. In nucleotides, the CDR3 is TGCGCCAGCAGCCAGTATACAGGGGTTGGGAACACTGAAGCTTTCTTT.

This chain links TRBV2 with TRBJ2-3, with 7 positions matching TRBD2. The germline V gene encodes CDR1 SNHLY and CDR2 FYNNEI. Unmatched junction bases numbered 10, after V lost 7 bases and J lost 0 bases. CDR3 length equals 16 residues. The CDR3: CASIEGDYQSTDTQYF. The DNA for the CDR3 is TGTGCCAGCATCGAAGGGGACTACCAAAGCACAGATACGCAGTATTTT.

The chain's CDR3 is CASSEFYTISGVLELSYEQYF. CDR3 coding DNA: TGTGCCAGCAGTGAATTTTACACAATATCGGGGGTCCTCGAACTTTCCTACGAGCAGTACTTC. V gene TRBV6-1 combines with J gene TRBJ2-7; D is possibly TRBD2 (6 bases). The CDR3 runs 21 residues. Germline CDR1 is MNHNS and CDR2 is SASEGT. V lost 2 bases and J lost 1, with 30 bases in between.

The chain is built from TRBV19 and TRBJ2-7; 8 bases are shared with TRBD1. The CDR3 spans 16 residues. V lost 4 bases and J lost 0; bases outside the gene matches: 8. Germline V gene lookup returns CDR1 LNHDA and CDR2 SQIVND (reference sequence). Here the CDR3 reads CASSRGSGTGSYEQYF. CDR3 in DNA: TGTGCCAGTAGTAGGGGGTCCGGGACAGGCTCCTACGAGCAGTACTTC. Variable domain in full (rest from reference TRBV19 and TRBJ2-7): DGGITQSPKYLFRKEGQNVTLSCEQNLNHDAMYWYRQDPGQGLRLIYYSQIVNDFQKGDIAEGYSVSREKKESFPLTVTSAQKNPTAFYLCASSRGSGTGSYEQYFGPGTRLTVT.

V and J are TRBV2 and TRBJ2-2; 9 bases fit TRBD1. The CDR3 extends over 15 amino acids. Trimming took 6 bases from V and 4 from J; bases not matched to a gene: 6. In germline, CDR1 is SNHLY, CDR2 FYNNEI. CDR3 protein: CASREGQGGTGELFF. CDR3 bases: TGTGCCAGCAGAGAGGGACAGGGAGGCACCGGGGAGCTGTTTTTT.

In its sample, this clone was seen once. This chain connects TRBV30 to TRBJ1-5, with a tentative D call TRBD1 (5 bases). This CDR3 has 16 residues. V lost 4 bases and J 4 bases, leaving 20 bases between the germline ends. CDR1 GTSNPN and CDR2 SVGIG come from the germline V gene (reference sequence). The DNA for the CDR3 is TGTGCCTGGACTAAAGGGGCCTTGGGTCCTAATCAGCCCCAGCATTTT. Translation: CAWTKGALGPNQPQHF. The variable domain in full, completed from reference TRBV30 and TRBJ1-5, reads SQTIHQWPATLVQPVGSPLSLECTVEGTSNPNLYWYRQAAGRGLQLLFYSVGIGQISSEVPQNLSASRPQDRQFILSSKKLLLSDSGFYLCAWTKGALGPNQPQHFGDGTRLSIL.

The V call is TRBV4-1, the J call TRBJ1-5; D might be TRBD1 (6 bases). Looked up from germline, CDR1 is MGHRA and CDR2 is YSYEKL. V lost 5 bases, J lost 0 bases, and 26 bases lay in between. The CDR3 contains 20 residues. The CDR3 region has the DNA TGCGCCAGCAGCACAATAGGGACAAAAGAACAAATATATAGCAATCAGCCCCAGCATTTT. Encoded protein: CASSTIGTKEQIYSNQPQHF.

V gene TRBV5-1 combines with J gene TRBJ1-1; the D is unclear. CDR3 length: 14 residues. The germline gives CDR1 SGHRS, CDR2 YFSETQ. Trimming took 2 bases from V and 0 from J, leaving 8 bases between them. The CDR3 DNA follows: TGCGCCAGCAGCTTTAGGGAGTTGAACACTGAAGCTTTCTTT. Its translation is CASSFRELNTEAFF.

The V gene is TRBV18, the J gene TRBJ2-7, with D possibly being TRBD1 (5 bases). CDR1 is KGHSH and CDR2 is LQKENI in the germline V gene. V gave up 1 base and J gave up 3 bases, with 7 bases separating them. The CDR3 has 13 residues. The CDR3 nucleotides are TGTGCCAGCTCACCACTCAGGGTCTACGAGCAGTACTTC. Translated: CASSPLRVYEQYF.

J is TRBJ1-2 and V is TRBV28; D is undetermined. The CDR3 sequence is 14 residues long. From germline, CDR1 is MDHEN and CDR2 SYDVKM. V lost 3 bases to trimming and J lost 7 bases, with 15 bases between them. CDR3 bases: TGTGCCAGCAGTTTTGGCAGGTTATTGATTGGCTACACCTTC. Translated, it gives CASSFGRLLIGYTF.

The chain couples TRBV4-2 to TRBJ2-3; TRBD2 aligns across 14 bases. The CDR3 consists of 17 residues. J gave up 5 bases and V 2 bases, and 6 bases lay outside the gene matches. Germline V CDR1 and CDR2: LGHNA, YNFKEQ. Here the CDR3 DNA reads TGTGCCAGCAGCCAACCGGGACTAGCGGGAGTAGGAGATACGCAGTATTTT. It specifies CASSQPGLAGVGDTQYF.

The V call is TRBV6-1, the J call TRBJ2-1; 10 bases agree with TRBD2. After removal of 10 bases from V and 9 bases from J, the junction contained 6 bases not matched to a gene. The CDR3 extends over 12 amino acids. Per germline, CDR1 MNHNS and CDR2 SASEGT. This chain's CDR3 is CAISGRVSEQFF. The CDR3 bases are TGTGCCATCAGCGGGAGGGTGAGTGAGCAGTTCTTC.

This clone was recorded only once. The gene calls are TRBV7-9 and TRBJ2-7, with D possibly TRBD2 on 5 matching bases. The CDR3 loop spans 13 amino acids. Trimming left V 1 base short and J 5 bases short, with 9 bases between. Germline assignment: CDR1 SEHNR and CDR2 FQNEAQ (reference sequence). CDR3 amino acids: CASSLVSGNEQYF. The CDR3 DNA reads TGTGCCAGCAGCTTAGTATCCGGGAACGAGCAGTACTTC. Combining the CDR3 with reference TRBV7-9 and TRBJ2-7 gives the whole variable domain DTGVSQNPRHKITKRGQNVTFRCDPISEHNRLYWYRQTLGQGPEFLTYFQNEAQLEKSRLLSDRFSAERPKGSFSTLEIQRTEQGDSAMYLCASSLVSGNEQYFGPGTRLTVT.

This clone appeared once. J is TRBJ2-1 and V is TRBV7-9, with 7 bases lining up with TRBD1. Germline V gene sequence: CDR1 SEHNR, CDR2 FQNEAQ (reference sequence). This CDR3 has 16 residues. V lost 5 bases and J lost 3; bases outside the gene matches: 10. The CDR3 reads CASSPQGGLDYNEQFF. In DNA form, the CDR3 reads TGTGCCAGCAGCCCACAAGGGGGCCTCGACTACAATGAGCAGTTCTTC.

CDR3 DNA: TGTGCCAGCAGCTTGGCGATAACAGGGGACAATGAGCAGTTCTTC. Translation: CASSLAITGDNEQFF. The rearrangement uses TRBV5-4 and TRBJ2-1, with TRBD1 matching over 7 bases. Per germline, CDR1 SGHNT and CDR2 YYREEE (reference sequence). This CDR3 has 15 amino acids. The V and J ends lost 0 bases and 5 bases, in that order; junction bases with no gene match: 5.

This rearrangement joins TRBV6-1 to TRBJ2-5; perhaps TRBD1 as D (6 bases). CDR3 length: 17 residues. The germline gives CDR1 MNHNS, CDR2 SASEGT. Trimming cost V 2 bases and J 2 bases, with 18 bases left between them. CDR3 protein: CASSEQGQSGFQETQYF. DNA for the CDR3: TGTGCCAGCAGTGAACAAGGACAGTCGGGTTTTCAAGAGACCCAGTACTTC.

This sequence joins TRBV2 and TRBJ2-1; 8 nucleotides line up with TRBD2. Germline V gene lookup returns CDR1 SNHLY and CDR2 FYNNEI. V lost 1 base to trimming and J lost 8 bases; unmatched junction nucleotides: 7. The CDR3 spans 15 residues. The CDR3 DNA reads as TGTGCCAGCAGTGAAGTAGGGGGACTAGGCGATGAGCAGTTCTTC. Translating it yields CASSEVGGLGDEQFF.

The chain employs TRBV9 and TRBJ1-4; TRBD1 aligns across 8 bases. The germline CDR1 and CDR2 sequences are SGDLS and YYNGEE. The CDR3 has 15 amino acids. Unmatched junction bases numbered 8, after V lost 3 bases and J lost 7 bases. The CDR3 DNA sequence: TGTGCCAGCAGCGAAAACAGGGGGAGGGGTGAAAAACTGTTTTTT. As protein: CASSENRGRGEKLFF.

The chain recombines TRBV6-6 with TRBJ2-1, with 7 nucleotides matching TRBD2. The CDR3 covers 16 residues. Germline V gene sequence: CDR1 MNHNY, CDR2 SVGAGI (reference sequence). Trimming removed 2 bases from V and 2 bases from J; junction bases left unmatched: 6. As DNA, the CDR3 is TGTGCCAGCAGTTACCCGCCCGCGGGGGCCTACAATGAGCAGTTCTTC. Its protein is CASSYPPAGAYNEQFF.

The chain links TRBV5-1 to TRBJ1-3; D may be TRBD1 (6 bases). This CDR3 is built from 15 residues. Per germline, CDR1 SGHRS and CDR2 YFSETQ. Between the trimmed V and J ends, which lost 0 bases and 5 bases, there was a span of 12 bases. CDR3 protein: CASSLAGQGRNTIYF. The CDR3 DNA reads as TGCGCCAGCAGCTTGGCCGGGCAGGGGAGAAACACCATATATTTT.

The chain employs TRBV5-1 and TRBJ1-4; the D is unclear. This CDR3 has 15 residues. Germline loops: CDR1 SGHRS, CDR2 YFSETQ. The V and J ends lost 0 bases and 0 bases respectively, with 6 bases between them. The DNA of the CDR3 is TGCGCCAGCAGCTTGGCCCCGGCAACTAATGAAAAACTGTTTTTT. It yields the protein CASSLAPATNEKLFF. Full variable domain (outside the CDR3, taken from reference TRBV5-1 and TRBJ1-4): KAGVTQTPRYLIKTRGQQVTLSCSPISGHRSVSWYQQTPGQGLQFLFEYFSETQRNKGNFPGRFSGRQFSNSRSEMNVSTLELGDSALYLCASSLAPATNEKLFFGSGTQLSVL.

This chain uses TRBV27 with TRBJ2-1; D not resolved. With 5 bases removed from V and 7 bases from J, the gap between germline ends came to 15 bases. CDR1 is MNHEY and CDR2 is SMNVEV in the germline V gene (reference sequence). The CDR3 contains 14 residues. CDR3 protein: CASSPRVAWNEQFF. The DNA for the CDR3 is TGTGCCAGCAGTCCCCGGGTAGCTTGGAATGAGCAGTTCTTC.

J is TRBJ1-2 and V is TRBV5-1; tentative D call: TRBD1 (6 bases). The CDR3 covers 15 residues. Germline V gene lookup returns CDR1 SGHRS and CDR2 YFSETQ. Trimming left V 1 base short and J 5 bases short, with 15 bases between. Here the CDR3 reads CASSLQRTEEYGYTF. The CDR3 DNA sequence: TGCGCCAGCAGCTTGCAGAGGACAGAAGAATATGGCTACACCTTC.

V usage is TRBV7-8 and J usage is TRBJ1-1; D remains unclear. Per germline, CDR1 SGHVS and CDR2 FQNEAQ. V lost 7 bases and J lost 1, with 10 bases in between. This CDR3 is built from 13 residues. In nucleotides, the CDR3 is TGTGCCAGCAAGTCGGCAGGGAACACTGAAGCTTTCTTT. This codes for CASKSAGNTEAFF.

This chain connects TRBV5-1 to TRBJ1-2; 7 bases line up with TRBD1. Germline-derived CDR1 and CDR2 are SGHRS and YFSETQ. J gave up 1 base and V 4 bases, and 10 bases lay outside the gene matches. This CDR3 comprises 16 residues. The CDR3: CASSIRTGDLNYGYTF. The CDR3 bases are TGCGCCAGCAGCATTCGTACAGGGGACCTTAACTATGGCTACACCTTC.